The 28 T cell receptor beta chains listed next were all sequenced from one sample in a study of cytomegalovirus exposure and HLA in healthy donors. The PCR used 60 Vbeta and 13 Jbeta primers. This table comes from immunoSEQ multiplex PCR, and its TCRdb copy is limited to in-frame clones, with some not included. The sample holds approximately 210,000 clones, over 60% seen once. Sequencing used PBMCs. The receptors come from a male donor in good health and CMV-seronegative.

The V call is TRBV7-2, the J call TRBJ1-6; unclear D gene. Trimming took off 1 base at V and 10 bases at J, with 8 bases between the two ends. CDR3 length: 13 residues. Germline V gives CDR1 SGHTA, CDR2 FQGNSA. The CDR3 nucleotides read TGTGCCAGCAGCTTAGATCGTTTCTCACCCCTCCACTTT. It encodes CASSLDRFSPLHF.

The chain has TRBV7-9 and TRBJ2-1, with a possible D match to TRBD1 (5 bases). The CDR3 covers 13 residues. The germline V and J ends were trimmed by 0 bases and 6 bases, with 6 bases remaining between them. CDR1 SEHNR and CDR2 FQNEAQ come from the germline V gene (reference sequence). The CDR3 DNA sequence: TGTGCCAGCAGCTTAGCAGGGGTCAATGAGCAGTTCTTC. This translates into CASSLAGVNEQFF. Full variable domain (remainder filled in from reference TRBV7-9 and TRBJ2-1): DTGVSQNPRHKITKRGQNVTFRCDPISEHNRLYWYRQTLGQGPEFLTYFQNEAQLEKSRLLSDRFSAERPKGSFSTLEIQRTEQGDSAMYLCASSLAGVNEQFFGPGTRLTVL.

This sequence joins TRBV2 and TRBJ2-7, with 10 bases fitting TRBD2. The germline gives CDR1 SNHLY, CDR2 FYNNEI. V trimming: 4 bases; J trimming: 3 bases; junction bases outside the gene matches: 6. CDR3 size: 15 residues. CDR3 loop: CASSVSSGGYYEQYF. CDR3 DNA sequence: TGTGCCAGCAGTGTGTCTAGCGGGGGATACTACGAGCAGTACTTC.

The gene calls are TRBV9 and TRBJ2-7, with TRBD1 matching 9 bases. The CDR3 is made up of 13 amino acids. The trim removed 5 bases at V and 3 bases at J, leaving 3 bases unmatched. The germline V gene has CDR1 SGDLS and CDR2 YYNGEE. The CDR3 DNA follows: TGTGCCAGCAGTAGGACAGGGGTCTACGAGCAGTACTTC. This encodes CASSRTGVYEQYF.

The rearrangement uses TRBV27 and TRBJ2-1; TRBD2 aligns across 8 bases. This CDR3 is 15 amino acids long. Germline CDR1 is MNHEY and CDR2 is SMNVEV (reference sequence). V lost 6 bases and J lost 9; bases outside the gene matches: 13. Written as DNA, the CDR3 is TGTGCCAGCAGGCTTACTCGGGGGGGCCTGGGTGAGCAGTTCTTC. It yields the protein CASRLTRGGLGEQFF.

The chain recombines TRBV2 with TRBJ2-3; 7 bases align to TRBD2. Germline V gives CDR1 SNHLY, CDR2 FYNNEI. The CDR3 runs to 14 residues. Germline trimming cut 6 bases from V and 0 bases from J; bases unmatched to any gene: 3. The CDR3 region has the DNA TGTGCCAGCAGAGGACTAGGGAGCACAGATACGCAGTATTTT. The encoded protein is CASRGLGSTDTQYF.

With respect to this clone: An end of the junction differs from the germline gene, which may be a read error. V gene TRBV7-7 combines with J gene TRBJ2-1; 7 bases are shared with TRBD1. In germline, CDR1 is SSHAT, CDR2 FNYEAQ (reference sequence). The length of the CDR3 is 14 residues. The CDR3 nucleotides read TGTGCTAGCAGCCAAGCCACAGGGGAGAATGAGCAGTTCTTC. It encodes CASSQATGENEQFF.

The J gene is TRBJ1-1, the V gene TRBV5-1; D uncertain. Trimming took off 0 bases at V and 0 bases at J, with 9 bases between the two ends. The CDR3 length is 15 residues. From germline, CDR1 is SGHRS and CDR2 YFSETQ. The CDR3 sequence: CASSLEEAMNTEAFF. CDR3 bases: TGCGCCAGCAGCTTGGAGGAGGCCATGAACACTGAAGCTTTCTTT. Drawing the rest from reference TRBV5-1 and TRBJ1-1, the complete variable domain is KAGVTQTPRYLIKTRGQQVTLSCSPISGHRSVSWYQQTPGQGLQFLFEYFSETQRNKGNFPGRFSGRQFSNSRSEMNVSTLELGDSALYLCASSLEEAMNTEAFFGQGTRLTVV.

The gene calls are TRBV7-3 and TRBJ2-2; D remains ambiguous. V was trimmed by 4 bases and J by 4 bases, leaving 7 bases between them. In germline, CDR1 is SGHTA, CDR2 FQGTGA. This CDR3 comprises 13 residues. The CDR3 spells CASSSDSTGELFF. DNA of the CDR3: TGTGCCAGCAGCTCCGACTCCACCGGGGAGCTGTTTTTT.

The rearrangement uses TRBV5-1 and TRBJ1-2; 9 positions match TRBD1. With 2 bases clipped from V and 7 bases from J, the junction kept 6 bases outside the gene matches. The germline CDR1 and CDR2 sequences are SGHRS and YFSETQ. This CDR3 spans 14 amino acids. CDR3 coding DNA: TGCGCCAGCAGCTTACAGGGGGCGCAGCGTGGCTACACCTTC. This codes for CASSLQGAQRGYTF.

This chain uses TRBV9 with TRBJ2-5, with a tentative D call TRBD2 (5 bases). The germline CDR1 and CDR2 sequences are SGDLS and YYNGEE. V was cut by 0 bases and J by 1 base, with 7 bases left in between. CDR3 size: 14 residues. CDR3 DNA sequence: TGTGCCAGCAGCGTAGCCCGGGGCCAAGAGACCCAGTACTTC. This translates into CASSVARGQETQYF.

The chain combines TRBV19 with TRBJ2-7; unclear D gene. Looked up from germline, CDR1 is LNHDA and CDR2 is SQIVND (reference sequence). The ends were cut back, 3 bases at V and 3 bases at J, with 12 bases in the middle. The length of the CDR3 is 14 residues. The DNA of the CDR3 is TGTGCCAGTAGTATGGCAGGTGCTATCTACGAGCAGTACTTC. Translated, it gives CASSMAGAIYEQYF.

The CDR3 DNA is TGTGCCAGCAGACATGCGGGCGGGACTAGCGGGGGAACTACGCAGTATTTT. Residues: CASRHAGGTSGGTTQYF. This chain connects TRBV7-2 to TRBJ2-3, with TRBD2 matching 14 bases. The CDR3 sequence is 17 residues long. Losses at the gene ends were 6 bases for V and 8 bases for J; bases not matched to a gene: 13. Germline assignment: CDR1 SGHTA and CDR2 FQGNSA.

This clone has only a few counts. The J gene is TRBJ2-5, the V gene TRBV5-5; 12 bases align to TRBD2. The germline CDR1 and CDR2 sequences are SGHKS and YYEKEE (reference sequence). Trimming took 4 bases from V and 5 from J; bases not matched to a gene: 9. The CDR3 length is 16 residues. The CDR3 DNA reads TGTGCCAGCAGCGCCGCGACTAGCGGGAGTGGGGAGACCCAGTACTTC. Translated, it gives CASSAATSGSGETQYF.

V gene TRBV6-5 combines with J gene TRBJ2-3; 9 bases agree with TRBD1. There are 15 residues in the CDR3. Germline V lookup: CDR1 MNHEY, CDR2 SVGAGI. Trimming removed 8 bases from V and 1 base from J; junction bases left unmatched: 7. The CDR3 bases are TGTGCCAGCCGAACCGGGACAGGGCGCACAGATACGCAGTATTTT. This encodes CASRTGTGRTDTQYF.

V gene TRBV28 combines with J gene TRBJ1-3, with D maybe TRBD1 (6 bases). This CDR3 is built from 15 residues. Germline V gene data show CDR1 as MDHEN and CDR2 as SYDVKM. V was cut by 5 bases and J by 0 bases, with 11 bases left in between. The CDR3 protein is CASSRGGSSGNTIYF. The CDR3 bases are TGTGCCAGCAGTAGGGGGGGCAGCTCTGGAAACACCATATATTTT.

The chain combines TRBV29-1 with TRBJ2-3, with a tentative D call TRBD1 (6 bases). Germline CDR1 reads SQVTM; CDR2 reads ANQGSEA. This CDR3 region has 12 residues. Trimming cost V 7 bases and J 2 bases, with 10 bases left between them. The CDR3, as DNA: TGCAGCGCACAGGGCGACACAGATACGCAGTATTTT. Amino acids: CSAQGDTDTQYF.

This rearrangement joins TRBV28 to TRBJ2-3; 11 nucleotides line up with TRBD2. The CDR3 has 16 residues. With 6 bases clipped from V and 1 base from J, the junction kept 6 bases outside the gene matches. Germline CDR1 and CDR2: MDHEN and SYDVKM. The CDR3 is CASSSLAGGGTDTQYF. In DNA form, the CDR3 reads TGTGCCAGCAGCTCCCTAGCGGGAGGTGGCACAGATACGCAGTATTTT.

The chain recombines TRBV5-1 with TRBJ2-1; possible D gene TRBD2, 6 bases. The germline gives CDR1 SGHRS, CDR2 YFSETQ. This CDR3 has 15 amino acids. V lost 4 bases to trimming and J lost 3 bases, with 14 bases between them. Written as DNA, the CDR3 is TGCGCCAGCAGCCCGGGACTCCTTAACTACAATGAGCAGTTCTTC. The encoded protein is CASSPGLLNYNEQFF.

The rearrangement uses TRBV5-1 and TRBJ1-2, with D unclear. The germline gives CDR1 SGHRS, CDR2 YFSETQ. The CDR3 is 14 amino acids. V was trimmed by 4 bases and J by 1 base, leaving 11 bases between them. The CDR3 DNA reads TGCGCCAGCAGCCCCCAGGAGGGTAACTATGGCTACACCTTC. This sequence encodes CASSPQEGNYGYTF. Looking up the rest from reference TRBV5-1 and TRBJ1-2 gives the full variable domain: KAGVTQTPRYLIKTRGQQVTLSCSPISGHRSVSWYQQTPGQGLQFLFEYFSETQRNKGNFPGRFSGRQFSNSRSEMNVSTLELGDSALYLCASSPQEGNYGYTFGSGTRLTVV.

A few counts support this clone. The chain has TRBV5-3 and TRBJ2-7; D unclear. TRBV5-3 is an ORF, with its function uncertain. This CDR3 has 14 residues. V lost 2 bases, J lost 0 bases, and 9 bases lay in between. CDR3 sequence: CARSFWRNSYEQYF. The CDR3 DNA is TGTGCCAGAAGCTTTTGGAGAAACTCCTACGAGCAGTACTTC.

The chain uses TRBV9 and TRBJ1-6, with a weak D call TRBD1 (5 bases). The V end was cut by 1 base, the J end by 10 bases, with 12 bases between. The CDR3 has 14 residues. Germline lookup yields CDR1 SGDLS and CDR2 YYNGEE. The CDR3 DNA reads TGTGCCAGCAGCGTAAAGGGGTTAGGATCACCCCTCCACTTT. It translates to CASSVKGLGSPLHF.

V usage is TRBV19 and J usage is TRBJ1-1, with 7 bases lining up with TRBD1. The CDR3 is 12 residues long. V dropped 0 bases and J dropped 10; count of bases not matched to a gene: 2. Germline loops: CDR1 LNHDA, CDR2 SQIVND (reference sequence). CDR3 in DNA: TGTGCCAGTAGTATAGACCAGGGGGGAGCTTTCTTT. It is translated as CASSIDQGGAFF. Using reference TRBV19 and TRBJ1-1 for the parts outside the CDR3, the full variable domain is DGGITQSPKYLFRKEGQNVTLSCEQNLNHDAMYWYRQDPGQGLRLIYYSQIVNDFQKGDIAEGYSVSREKKESFPLTVTSAQKNPTAFYLCASSIDQGGAFFGQGTRLTVV.

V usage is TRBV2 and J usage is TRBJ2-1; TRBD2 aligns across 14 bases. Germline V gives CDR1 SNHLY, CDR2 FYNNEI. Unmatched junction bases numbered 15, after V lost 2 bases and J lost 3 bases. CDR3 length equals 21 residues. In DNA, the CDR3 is TGTGCCAGCAGTGAATGGCTGGGGACTAGCGGGGGATCTTCAAACTACAATGAGCAGTTCTTC. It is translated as CASSEWLGTSGGSSNYNEQFF.

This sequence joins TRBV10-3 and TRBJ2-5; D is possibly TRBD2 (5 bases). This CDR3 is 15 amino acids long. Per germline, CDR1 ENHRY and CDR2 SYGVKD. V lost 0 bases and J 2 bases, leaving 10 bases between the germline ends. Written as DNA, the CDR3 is TGTGCCATCAGTGAGTCGGGCACTAGACAAGAGACCCAGTACTTC. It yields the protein CAISESGTRQETQYF.

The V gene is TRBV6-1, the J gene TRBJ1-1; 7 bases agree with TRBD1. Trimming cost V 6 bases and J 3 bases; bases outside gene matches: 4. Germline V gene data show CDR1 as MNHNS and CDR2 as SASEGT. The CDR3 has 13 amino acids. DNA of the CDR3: TGTGCCAGCAGGCGACAGGGTGACACTGAAGCTTTCTTT. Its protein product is CASRRQGDTEAFF.

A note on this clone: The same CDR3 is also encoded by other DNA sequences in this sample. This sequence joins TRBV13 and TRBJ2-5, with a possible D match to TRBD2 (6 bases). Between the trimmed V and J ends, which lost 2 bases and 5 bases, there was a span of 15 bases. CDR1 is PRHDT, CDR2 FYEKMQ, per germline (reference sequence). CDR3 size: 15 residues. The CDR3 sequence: CASSLLREVGETQYF. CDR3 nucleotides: TGTGCCAGCAGCTTACTGCGGGAAGTGGGGGAGACCCAGTACTTC. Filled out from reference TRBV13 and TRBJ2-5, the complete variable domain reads AAGVIQSPRHLIKEKRETATLKCYPIPRHDTVYWYQQGPGQDPQFLISFYEKMQSDKGSIPDRFSAQQFSDYHSELNMSSLELGDSALYFCASSLLREVGETQYFGPGTRLLVL.

The CDR3 is CASSFWTRDSYNEQFF. The CDR3 nucleotides are TGTGCCAGCAGTTTTTGGACTAGGGACTCCTACAATGAGCAGTTCTTC. The V gene is TRBV28, the J gene TRBJ2-1; 7 nucleotides line up with TRBD2. The V gene's germline CDR1 is MDHEN and CDR2 SYDVKM. Unmatched junction bases numbered 5, after V lost 3 bases and J lost 0 bases. This CDR3 contains 16 residues.